A single sample gave rise to the 23 T cell receptor beta chains below, sequenced in a study of blood T cell repertoires in COVID-19. Profiling relied on immunoSEQ multiplex PCR, and the TCRdb table lists in-frame clones only, not all of them. The profile shows around 150,000 clones, 65% to 90% of them singletons. The sequenced sample was peripheral blood. These receptors all stem from a man aged 60 to 69 with acute or convalescent COVID-19.

The rearrangement joins TRBV29-1 to TRBJ2-5; D might be TRBD2 (7 bases). Trimming cost V 4 bases and J 4 bases, with 25 bases left between them. This CDR3 is built from 17 residues. Germline V gene lookup returns CDR1 SQVTM and CDR2 ANQGSEA. CDR3 protein: CSVALRGGAGVRETQYF. Written as DNA, the CDR3 is TGCAGCGTTGCTCTCCGAGGGGGGGCGGGAGTCAGAGAGACCCAGTACTTC.

The V call is TRBV30, the J call TRBJ1-4; D might be TRBD1 (6 bases). The CDR3 has 13 amino acids. V lost 1 base to trimming and J lost 8 bases, with 11 bases between them. Germline V CDR1 and CDR2: GTSNPN, SVGIG (reference sequence). This chain's CDR3 is CAWSAAQGEKLFF. CDR3 sequence (DNA): TGTGCCTGGAGTGCCGCCCAGGGGGAAAAACTGTTTTTT.

The sample holds one count of this clone. The chain links TRBV6-5 to TRBJ1-5; 8 bases fit TRBD1. The CDR3 is made up of 14 amino acids. Looked up from germline, CDR1 is MNHEY and CDR2 is SVGAGI. V trimming: 4 bases; J trimming: 5 bases; junction bases outside the gene matches: 4. CDR3 DNA sequence: TGTGCCAGCAGTTCCTTGACAGGGGATCAGCCCCAGCATTTT. Translation: CASSSLTGDQPQHF.

The table lists this clone with a count of one. The DNA for the CDR3 is TGTGCCTGGAGCCTTGGCGTCGCTCGGGATGAGCAGTTCTTC. Translated, it gives CAWSLGVARDEQFF. V gene TRBV30 combines with J gene TRBJ2-1; unclear D gene. CDR3 size: 14 residues. Germline loops: CDR1 GTSNPN, CDR2 SVGIG (reference sequence). Trimming took 3 bases from V and 8 from J, leaving 17 bases between them.

V and J are TRBV11-2 and TRBJ1-3; possibly TRBD1 for D (6 bases). Deletions cut 4 bases from V and 0 bases from J, with 10 bases between. Germline V gives CDR1 SGHAT, CDR2 FQNNGV. The CDR3 loop spans 15 amino acids. CDR3 coding DNA: TGTGCCAGCAGCTCTACGACAGGCTCTGGAAACACCATATATTTT. Encoded protein: CASSSTTGSGNTIYF.

The chain uses TRBV28 and TRBJ2-7; possibly TRBD2 for D (5 bases). V lost 5 bases to trimming and J lost 3 bases, with 17 bases between them. CDR1 MDHEN and CDR2 SYDVKM come from the germline V gene. CDR3 length equals 15 residues. The CDR3 sequence: CASSGPGAADYEQYF. CDR3 DNA sequence: TGTGCCAGCAGTGGACCTGGAGCGGCCGACTACGAGCAGTACTTC.

Only a few counts were recorded for this clone. V is TRBV7-2 and J is TRBJ2-2; 12 bases fit TRBD2. V shed 5 bases and J 4 bases; nucleotides not matched to a gene: 14. This CDR3 is 19 amino acids long. Germline-derived CDR1 and CDR2 are SGHTA and FQGNSA. This chain's CDR3 is CASSTTGWLAGGGTGELFF. The CDR3 DNA is TGTGCCAGCAGCACCACAGGGTGGCTAGCGGGAGGGGGCACCGGGGAGCTGTTTTTT.

The J gene is TRBJ1-2, the V gene TRBV18; D might be TRBD1 (5 bases). Trimming removed 0 bases from V and 6 bases from J, with 8 bases in between. This CDR3 region has 13 residues. In germline, CDR1 is KGHSH, CDR2 LQKENI. The DNA of the CDR3 is TGTGCCAGCTCACCACCAGGGGTACATGGCTACACCTTC. This sequence encodes CASSPPGVHGYTF.

This clone was picked up one time. The CDR3 spells CASSRRGGTDTQYF. CDR3 coding DNA: TGTGCCAGCAGCCGGCGGGGGGGCACAGATACGCAGTATTTT. This chain uses TRBV7-3 with TRBJ2-3; 8 bases map to TRBD2. The CDR3 is made up of 14 amino acids. V shed 5 bases, J shed 1 base, and the junction held 2 bases outside the gene matches. Looked up from germline, CDR1 is SGHTA and CDR2 is FQGTGA.

V gene TRBV7-6 combines with J gene TRBJ2-5; D remains unclear. The length of the CDR3 is 15 residues. Deletions cut 1 base from V and 0 bases from J, with 9 bases between. Germline V gene lookup returns CDR1 SGHVS and CDR2 FNYEAQ. As DNA, the CDR3 is TGTGCCAGCAGCTTAGTCCTTACAGACCAAGAGACCCAGTACTTC. Amino acids: CASSLVLTDQETQYF.

The chain couples TRBV1 to TRBJ2-7; no check of the table's D call, TRBD2, against the DNA was made. TRBV1 has pseudogene status. CDR3 size: 15 residues. The CDR3 nucleotides are TGCACCAGCAGCCACGGGCGGGAGCGCTCCTACGAGCAGTACTTC. Amino acid sequence: CTSSHGRERSYEQYF.

The chain employs TRBV6-5 and TRBJ1-1; D not resolved. Trimming left V 7 bases short and J 3 bases short, with 12 bases between. Germline V gene data show CDR1 as MNHEY and CDR2 as SVGAGI. The CDR3 runs 13 residues. The CDR3 nucleotides read TGTGCCAGCACCACCCGCCGGGACACTGAAGCTTTCTTT. Residues: CASTTRRDTEAFF.

The chain is built from TRBV18 and TRBJ1-2; 9 bases are shared with TRBD1. After removal of 5 bases from V and 5 bases from J, the junction contained 6 bases not matched to a gene. The CDR3 totals 14 residues. Germline lookup yields CDR1 KGHSH and CDR2 LQKENI. This CDR3 reads CASSRDREVYGYTF. In DNA, the CDR3 is TGTGCCAGCTCAAGGGACAGGGAAGTTTATGGCTACACCTTC.

The rearrangement uses TRBV5-1 and TRBJ2-2; maybe TRBD2 (5 bases). Germline lookup yields CDR1 SGHRS and CDR2 YFSETQ. This CDR3 spans 14 amino acids. V was pared by 4 bases and J by 5 bases, with 12 bases between. The CDR3: CASSVSGGTGELFF. The CDR3 DNA is TGCGCCAGCAGCGTGAGCGGCGGGACCGGGGAGCTGTTTTTT.

The chain recombines TRBV9 with TRBJ1-2, with D perhaps TRBD1 (5 bases). Trimming removed 0 bases from V and 6 bases from J, with 9 bases in between. This CDR3 region has 13 residues. Germline CDR1 is SGDLS and CDR2 is YYNGEE. The CDR3 bases are TGTGCCAGCAGCGTAGGACGGGGGGATGGCTACACCTTC. It specifies CASSVGRGDGYTF. The full variable domain, in which reference TRBV9 and TRBJ1-2 provide the parts outside the CDR3, is DSGVTQTPKHLITATGQRVTLRCSPRSGDLSVYWYQQSLDQGLQFLIQYYNGEERAKGNILERFSAQQFPDLHSELNLSSLELGDSALYFCASSVGRGDGYTFGSGTRLTVV.

The chain has TRBV10-3 and TRBJ2-1; TRBD2 matches 13 bases. CDR3 size: 15 residues. V trimming: 5 bases; J trimming: 5 bases; junction bases outside the gene matches: 3. Per the germline V gene, CDR1 is ENHRY and CDR2 is SYGVKD. CDR3 nucleotides: TGTGCCATCAGTCAACTAGCGGGAGGGCACAATGAGCAGTTCTTC. Its translation is CAISQLAGGHNEQFF.

This sequence joins TRBV10-2 and TRBJ1-4, with a tentative D call TRBD1 (6 bases). CDR1 and CDR2 from the germline V gene are WSHSY and SAAADI. V was shortened by 2 bases and J by 8 bases, with 12 bases between the two germline ends. The CDR3 contains 14 residues. DNA for the CDR3: TGCGCCAGCAGTGAGCGGGGGGGCAGGGAAAAACTGTTTTTT. Encoded protein: CASSERGGREKLFF.

The gene calls are TRBV12-5 and TRBJ1-1; no firm D call. This CDR3 region has 15 residues. V lost 6 bases and J lost 0, with 14 bases in between. Germline loops: CDR1 LGHNT, CDR2 FRNRAP. The CDR3 reads CASGTPGYMNTEAFF. As DNA, the CDR3 is TGTGCTAGTGGCACTCCGGGGTACATGAACACTGAAGCTTTCTTT.

This chain joins TRBV6-5 and TRBJ1-4; no clear D gene. The V gene's germline CDR1 is MNHEY and CDR2 SVGAGI. Trimming removed 1 base from V and 8 bases from J, with 11 bases in between. This CDR3 comprises 14 residues. The CDR3 DNA reads TGTGCCAGCAGTTACTGGAGTCGAGGGGAAAAACTGTTTTTT. It codes for CASSYWSRGEKLFF.

The V call is TRBV18, the J call TRBJ2-3, with TRBD2 identical over 14 bases. The CDR3 loop spans 19 amino acids. V trimming: 6 bases; J trimming: 1 base; junction bases outside the gene matches: 12. CDR1 KGHSH and CDR2 LQKENI come from the germline V gene. The CDR3 sequence is CASSRTGTSGSKGTDTQYF. CDR3 nucleotides: TGTGCCAGCTCCCGAACAGGGACTAGCGGGAGCAAGGGCACAGATACGCAGTATTTT.

This chain connects TRBV28 to TRBJ2-2, with TRBD2 as a possible D gene (6 bases). Deletions cut 6 bases from V and 5 bases from J, with 22 bases between. The CDR3 covers 17 residues. Germline-derived CDR1 and CDR2 are MDHEN and SYDVKM. CDR3 in DNA: TGTGCCAGCAGCTCCCTTGGAAGGGGAGGTGGGACCGGGGAGCTGTTTTTT. Amino acids: CASSSLGRGGGTGELFF. The complete variable domain, with remaining parts taken from reference TRBV28 and TRBJ2-2, reads DVKVTQSSRYLVKRTGEKVFLECVQDMDHENMFWYRQDPGLGLRLIYFSYDVKMKEKGDIPEGYSVSREKKERFSLILESASTNQTSMYLCASSSLGRGGGTGELFFGEGSRLTVL.

The rearrangement uses TRBV28 and TRBJ2-7; tentatively, D is TRBD1 (6 bases). The CDR3 covers 14 residues. Germline CDR1 is MDHEN and CDR2 is SYDVKM. V lost 7 bases, J lost 0 bases, and 13 bases lay in between. CDR3 amino acids: CASKDSLSSYEQYF. Written as DNA, the CDR3 is TGTGCCAGCAAGGACAGCCTGAGCTCCTACGAGCAGTACTTC.

The chain employs TRBV14 and TRBJ1-2; a weak D match, TRBD1 (5 bases). There are 13 residues in the CDR3. Deletions cut 1 base from V and 4 bases from J, with 7 bases between. Germline CDR1 reads SGHDN; CDR2 reads FVKESK. CDR3 in amino acids: CASSQARVYGYTF. The CDR3 coding sequence is TGTGCCAGCAGCCAAGCCAGGGTCTATGGCTACACCTTC.